This TCR beta chain was obtained from a study of identical twins. As for this clonotype: The target antigen is unknown.

Study-wide results and caveats: Cross-sectional statistical analysis was relied on for the conclusions, without the same donors being followed. Twins shared out-of-frame alpha sequences with excess low generation probability. One should note that invariant MAIT and iNKT cells could partly confound zero-insertion analyses.

V lost 6 bases to trimming and J lost 6 bases; unmatched junction nucleotides: 2. The CDR3 spans 13 residues. Germline-derived CDR1 and CDR2 are MNHNS and SASEGT. TCRdb reprocessed the 5' RACE reads with MiXCR, giving one entry per CDR3 protein. The sample yields 570,000 or so distinct CDR3 sequences, approximately 9.6% seen once. The data were also submitted as part of a second study, on yellow fever vaccine responses in identical twins.

This TCR was sampled from a woman under 30 in good health. Source material: PBMCs. The chain is built from TRBV6-1 and TRBJ1-5; 10 positions match TRBD1. CDR3 sequence reads: CASSRDRGQPQHF. CDR3 in DNA: TGTGCCAGCAGCCGGGACAGGGGTCAGCCCCAGCATTTT.